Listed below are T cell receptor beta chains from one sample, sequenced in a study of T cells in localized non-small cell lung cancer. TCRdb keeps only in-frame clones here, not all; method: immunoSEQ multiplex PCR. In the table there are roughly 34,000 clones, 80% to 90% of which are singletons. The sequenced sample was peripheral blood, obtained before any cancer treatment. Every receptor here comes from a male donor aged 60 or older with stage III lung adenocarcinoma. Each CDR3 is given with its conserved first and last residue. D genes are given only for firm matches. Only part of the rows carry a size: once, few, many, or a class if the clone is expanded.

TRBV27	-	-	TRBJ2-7	CASSFQETYEQYF	TGTGCCAGCAGTTTCCAGGAAACCTACGAGCAGTACTTC
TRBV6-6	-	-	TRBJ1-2	CASKEGYGYTF	TGTGCCAGCAAGGAGGGCTATGGCTACACCTTC
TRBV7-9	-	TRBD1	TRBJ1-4	CASSEGQGFEKLFF	TGTGCCAGCAGCGAAGGACAGGGTTTTGAAAAACTGTTTTTT
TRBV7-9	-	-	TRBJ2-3	CASSFGVGYSSTDTQYF	TGTGCCAGCAGCTTTGGGGTCGGGTACTCTAGCACAGATACGCAGTATTTT
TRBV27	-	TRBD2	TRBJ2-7	CASSLSGLAERHYEQYF	TGTGCCAGCAGTTTATCCGGGCTAGCGGAGAGGCACTACGAGCAGTACTTC
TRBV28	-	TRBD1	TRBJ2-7	CASSLWIQGATYEQYF	TGTGCCAGCAGTTTATGGATACAGGGGGCGACCTACGAGCAGTACTTC
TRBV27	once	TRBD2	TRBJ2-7	CASSSLGTSGYEQYF	TGTGCCAGCAGTTCCCTCGGGACTAGCGGATACGAGCAGTACTTC
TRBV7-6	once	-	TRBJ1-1	CASSFSEGFTEAFF	TGTGCCAGCAGCTTCAGTGAGGGATTCACTGAAGCTTTCTTT
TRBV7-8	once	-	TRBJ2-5	CASSPVTQGTQYF	TGTGCCAGCAGCCCTGTTACCCAGGGGACCCAGTACTTC
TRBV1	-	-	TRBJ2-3	CTSSPPGPDRDTQYF	TGCACCAGCAGCCCCCCCGGGCCTGACCGAGATACGCAGTATTTT
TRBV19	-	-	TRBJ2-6	CASSEQGTPGANVLTF	TGTGCCAGTTCTGAACAGGGTACCCCTGGGGCCAACGTCCTGACTTTC
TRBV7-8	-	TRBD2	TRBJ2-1	CASSFRRVAGDDYNEQFF	TGTGCCAGCAGCTTCCGCAGAGTAGCGGGGGATGACTACAATGAGCAGTTCTTC
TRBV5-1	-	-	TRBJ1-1	CASSLPQMNTEAFF	TGCGCCAGCAGCTTGCCACAGATGAACACTGAAGCTTTCTTT
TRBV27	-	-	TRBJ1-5	CASSPVRARDQPQHF	TGTGCCAGCAGTCCGGTTCGGGCAAGAGATCAGCCCCAGCATTTT
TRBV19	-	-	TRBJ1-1	CASSLGGRPNTEAFF	TGTGCCAGTAGTCTAGGGGGGCGACCGAACACTGAAGCTTTCTTT
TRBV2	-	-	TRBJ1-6	CASSRDLSTYNSPLHF	TGTGCCAGCAGTCGGGACCTAAGCACCTATAATTCACCCCTCCACTTT
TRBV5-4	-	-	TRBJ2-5	CASSSPRVGETQYF	TGTGCCAGCAGTTCACCCAGGGTGGGCGAGACCCAGTACTTC
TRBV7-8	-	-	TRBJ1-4	CASSQGRINEKLFF	TGTGCCAGCAGCCAGGGACGGATTAATGAAAAACTGTTTTTT
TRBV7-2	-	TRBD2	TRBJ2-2	CASSLSGTSSGELFF	TGTGCCAGCAGCCTATCCGGGACTAGCTCCGGGGAGCTGTTTTTT
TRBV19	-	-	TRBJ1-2	CASNPGVSYGYTF	TGTGCCAGTAATCCAGGGGTTTCCTATGGCTACACCTTC
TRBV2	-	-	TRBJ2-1	CASRRQQSSYNEQFF	TGTGCCAGCAGGCGACAGCAAAGCTCCTACAATGAGCAGTTCTTC
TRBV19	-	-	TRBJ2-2	CASSADSTNTGELFF	TGTGCCAGTAGTGCAGACAGTACGAACACCGGGGAGCTGTTTTTT
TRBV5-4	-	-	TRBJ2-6	CASSDFRPGANVLTF	TGTGCCAGCTCGGATTTTCGACCTGGGGCCAACGTCCTGACTTTC
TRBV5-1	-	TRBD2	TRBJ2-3	CASSATSGRVQDTQYF	TGCGCCAGCAGCGCGACTAGCGGGAGGGTTCAGGATACGCAGTATTTT
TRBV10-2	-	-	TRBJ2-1	CASTLDGWGNEQFF	TGCGCCAGCACCTTAGACGGGTGGGGAAATGAGCAGTTCTTC
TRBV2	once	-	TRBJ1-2	CASSEVYFGRDYGYTF	TGTGCCAGCAGTGAAGTTTATTTTGGGAGGGACTATGGCTACACCTTC
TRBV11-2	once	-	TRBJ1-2	CASSARERGSRYGYTF	TGTGCCAGCAGCGCCCGAGAGAGAGGAAGCAGATATGGCTACACCTTC
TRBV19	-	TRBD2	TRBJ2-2	CASTPAGGSTGELFF	TGTGCCAGTACCCCCGCGGGAGGTAGTACCGGGGAGCTGTTTTTT
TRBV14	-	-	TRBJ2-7	CASSSDRLGEQYF	TGTGCCAGCAGCTCCGACAGACTGGGCGAGCAGTACTTC
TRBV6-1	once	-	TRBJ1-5	CASSRDTYQPQHF	TGTGCCAGCAGTCGGGACACTTATCAGCCCCAGCATTTT
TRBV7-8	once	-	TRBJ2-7	CASSLGRLNYEQYF	TGTGCCAGCAGCTTAGGCAGGCTAAACTACGAGCAGTACTTC
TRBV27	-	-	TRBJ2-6	CASSLQGGANVLTF	TGTGCCAGCAGTTTACAGGGTGGGGCCAACGTCCTGACTTTC
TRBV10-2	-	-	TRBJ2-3	CASIPRGVLAPAETDTQYF	TGCGCCAGCATCCCCAGGGGGGTACTAGCACCTGCTGAGACAGATACGCAGTATTTT
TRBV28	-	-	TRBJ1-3	CASSFAGRTGNTIYF	TGTGCCAGCAGTTTTGCAGGGAGGACTGGAAACACCATATATTTT
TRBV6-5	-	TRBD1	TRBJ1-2	CASVDRGPGGYTF	TGTGCCAGTGTGGACAGGGGGCCGGGTGGCTACACCTTC
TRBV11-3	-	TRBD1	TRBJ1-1	CASSWDSNTEAFF	TGTGCCAGCAGCTGGGACAGCAACACTGAAGCTTTCTTT
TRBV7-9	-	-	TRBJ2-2	CARSTGTEGNTGELFF	TGTGCGCGGAGCACAGGGACCGAAGGGAACACCGGGGAGCTGTTTTTT
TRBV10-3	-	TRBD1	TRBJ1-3	CAIRGTGGPGNTIYF	TGTGCCATCAGAGGAACAGGGGGCCCGGGAAACACCATATATTTT
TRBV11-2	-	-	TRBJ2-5	CASSPRDFQETQYF	TGTGCCAGCAGCCCGCGGGACTTCCAAGAGACCCAGTACTTC
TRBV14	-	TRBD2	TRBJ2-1	CASSPHLSGTRGINEQFF	TGTGCCAGCAGCCCGCATCTTTCCGGGACTAGGGGAATCAATGAGCAGTTCTTC
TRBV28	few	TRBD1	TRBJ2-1	CASSYRDRVFNEQFF	TGTGCCAGCAGTTACCGGGACAGGGTCTTCAATGAGCAGTTCTTC
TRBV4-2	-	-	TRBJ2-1	CASSQAVPATNEQFF	TGTGCCAGCAGCCAAGCCGTCCCCGCGACCAATGAGCAGTTCTTC
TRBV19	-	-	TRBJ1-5	CASSAPGGPVNQPQHF	TGTGCCAGTAGTGCCCCGGGGGGACCGGTTAATCAGCCCCAGCATTTT
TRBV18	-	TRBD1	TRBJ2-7	CASSLQGTGDEQYF	TGTGCCAGCTCACTCCAGGGGACAGGGGACGAGCAGTACTTC
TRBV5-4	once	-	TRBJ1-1	CASSLGPPPYEAFF	TGTGCCAGCAGCTTGGGACCGCCCCCCTATGAAGCTTTCTTT
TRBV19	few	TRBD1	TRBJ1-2	CASSFRDRYGYTF	TGTGCCAGTAGTTTCCGGGACAGATATGGCTACACCTTC
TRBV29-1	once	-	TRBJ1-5	CSVSDRAGPQHF	TGCAGCGTCTCGGACCGGGCAGGGCCCCAGCATTTT
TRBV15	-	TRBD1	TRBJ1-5	CATSRVPYTGGGNQPQHF	TGTGCCACCAGCAGAGTCCCATACACAGGGGGAGGAAATCAGCCCCAGCATTTT
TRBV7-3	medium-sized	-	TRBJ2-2	CASSFLGDRTGELFF	TGTGCCAGCAGCTTCCTCGGGGACCGGACCGGGGAGCTGTTTTTT
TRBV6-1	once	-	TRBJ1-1	CASSENGKNTEAFF	TGTGCCAGCAGTGAAAACGGCAAGAACACTGAAGCTTTCTTT
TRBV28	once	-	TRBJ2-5	CASSLPLEGETQYF	TGTGCCAGCAGTTTACCTTTGGAGGGAGAGACCCAGTACTTC
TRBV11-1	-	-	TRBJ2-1	CASSLVGLLNEQFF	TGTGCCAGCAGCTTAGTCGGGTTACTAAATGAGCAGTTCTTC
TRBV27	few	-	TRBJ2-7	CASGRGSAGEQYF	TGTGCCAGCGGTCGGGGTTCTGCGGGGGAGCAGTACTTC
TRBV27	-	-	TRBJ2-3	CASSLVPDTQYF	TGTGCCAGCAGCCTTGTGCCAGATACGCAGTATTTT
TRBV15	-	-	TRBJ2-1	CATGLDQGSYNEQFF	TGTGCCACCGGCCTTGACCAGGGCTCCTACAATGAGCAGTTCTTC
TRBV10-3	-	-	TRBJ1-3	CAISDRGSGNTIYF	TGTGCCATCAGTGACCGGGGGAGTGGAAACACCATATATTTT
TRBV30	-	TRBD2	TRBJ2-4	CAWTFSGHLAKNIQYF	TGTGCCTGGACGTTTAGCGGGCATCTAGCCAAAAACATTCAGTACTTC